These T cell receptor beta chains were read from a single sample in a study of cytotoxic CD8 clonotypes in ibrutinib-treated CLL. Assay used: immunoSEQ multiplex PCR; TCRdb lists only in-frame clones, some missing. Counted here are around 160,000 clones, around nine tenths occurring once; the ten biggest clones make up around 3.1%. Sequencing used PBMCs, obtained at disease progression, from a patient treated with ibrutinib. These receptors originate from a human donor with chronic lymphocytic leukemia. CDR3s include the opening cysteine and the closing phenylalanine or tryptophan. The D gene is left open where the match is weak. Clone size is not always given. Where it is, it says once, few, many or a class for expanded clones.

D	size	V	J	DNA	CDR3
-	-	TRBV6-1	TRBJ1-5	TGTGCCAGCAGTGAATCCCCCATCGGGAGGGTTAGGGGCAATCAGCCCCAGCATTTT	CASSESPIGRVRGNQPQHF
TRBD2	-	TRBV6-5	TRBJ2-7	TGTGCCAGCAGTTCCAAGACTAGCGGGAGAAACGAGCAGTACTTC	CASSSKTSGRNEQYF
-	-	TRBV19	TRBJ1-1	TGTGCCACTAGGGTGGGATTTACTGAAGCTTTCTTT	CATRVGFTEAFF
TRBD1	few	TRBV25-1	TRBJ1-1	TGTGCCAGCAGTAACCGGGACAGGGGGTCTGAAGCTTTCTTT	CASSNRDRGSEAFF
TRBD2	once	TRBV7-9	TRBJ2-7	TGTGCCAGCAGCTTAGGGACTAGCGGGAGGGCCCAGGGCTTC	CASSLGTSGRAQGF
-	-	TRBV19	TRBJ1-1	TGTGCCAGTAGTATATTACTCAGGGGCGCCGACACTGAAGCTTTCTTT	CASSILLRGADTEAFF
TRBD1	-	TRBV6-6	TRBJ1-5	TGTGCCAGCAGGACAGGGGTAGCAAATCAGCCCCAGCATTTT	CASRTGVANQPQHF
-	-	TRBV5-1	TRBJ1-4	TGCGCCAGCAGCGAGACAGGAGTAGGTGAAAAACTGTTTTTT	CASSETGVGEKLFF
TRBD1	-	TRBV27	TRBJ2-7	TGTGCCAGCAGTCGCCGGACAGGTCCTACCTACGAGCAGTACTTC	CASSRRTGPTYEQYF
-	-	TRBV28	TRBJ2-7	TGTGCCAGCAGTGGCTTAGGTACAGGGCACTCCTACGAGCAGTACTTC	CASSGLGTGHSYEQYF
-	-	TRBV27	TRBJ1-3	TGTGCCAGCAGTTTTGGAGGAACTGGAAACACCATATATTTT	CASSFGGTGNTIYF
TRBD2	-	TRBV19	TRBJ2-3	TGTGCCAGTAGTATGAGGTCTGAGACTAGCGGAAGCACAGATACGCAGTATTTT	CASSMRSETSGSTDTQYF
TRBD1	-	TRBV18	TRBJ1-1	TGTGCCAGCGCAACAGGGGGGGACACTGAAGCTTTCTTT	CASATGGDTEAFF
TRBD1	-	TRBV2	TRBJ2-3	TGTGCCAGCCAACGGGACAGGGCTAGCACAGATACGCAGTATTTT	CASQRDRASTDTQYF
TRBD2	-	TRBV5-8	TRBJ2-1	TGTGCCAGCAGCTCAGGACTAGCGGGGGGGCGGAATGAGCAGTTCTTC	CASSSGLAGGRNEQFF
TRBD1	-	TRBV6-4	TRBJ2-3	TGTGCCAGCAGTACGGGACAGGGGAGCACAGATACGCAGTATTTT	CASSTGQGSTDTQYF
-	-	TRBV28	TRBJ1-1	TGTGCCAGCAGGAACGACGTAAACACTGAAGCTTTCTTT	CASRNDVNTEAFF
-	-	TRBV19	TRBJ2-3	TGTGCCAGTAGTATGCGGCGGTACACAGATACGCAGTATTTT	CASSMRRYTDTQYF
-	-	TRBV5-1	TRBJ2-1	TGCGCCAGCAGCTTGGTTATTAACTCCTACAATGAGCAGTTCTTC	CASSLVINSYNEQFF
-	-	TRBV29-1	TRBJ2-7	TGCAGCGTTGAAGTTTATGTAGGGCGGGACGGCCGCTCCTACGAGCAGTACTTC	CSVEVYVGRDGRSYEQYF
-	-	TRBV13	TRBJ1-1	TGTGCCAGCAGCTTAGGTCGGGGGGCTCCTGTTCAAGCTTTCTTT	CASSLGRGAPVQAFF
TRBD2	once	TRBV27	TRBJ2-1	TGTGCCAGCAGTCCCATGAAGACTAGCGGGAGGGTACTGATCTCCTACAATGAGCAGTTCTTC	CASSPMKTSGRVLISYNEQFF
-	-	TRBV5-4	TRBJ2-7	TGTGCCAGCAGCTTGGGTTCAACCTACGAGCAGTACTTC	CASSLGSTYEQYF
TRBD2	-	TRBV19	TRBJ2-1	TGTGCCAGTAGTATTCGTGGTAGCGGGGGTTACAATGAGCAGTTCTTC	CASSIRGSGGYNEQFF
-	once	TRBV5-8	TRBJ2-3	TGTGCCAGCAGCTCAGCGACAGGCCGAAGCACAGATACGCAGTATTTT	CASSSATGRSTDTQYF
-	-	TRBV7-9	TRBJ1-1	TGTGCCAGCAGCCAGGGATTGGGGACTGAAGCTTTCTTT	CASSQGLGTEAFF
-	-	TRBV7-9	TRBJ1-1	TGTGCCAGCAGCCAATCGACAGTTTTCGGGGACACTGAAGCTTTCTTT	CASSQSTVFGDTEAFF
TRBD1	-	TRBV7-8	TRBJ2-5	TGTGCCAGCAGCTTCTCACAGGGGGGTGGAGAGACCCAGTACTTC	CASSFSQGGGETQYF
-	-	TRBV6-1	TRBJ1-2	TGTGCCAGCAGTAGGGCCGGGGCCGGCGTGGTGGGCTACACCTTC	CASSRAGAGVVGYTF
-	-	TRBV29-1	TRBJ2-5	TGCAGCGCTAAAGGGGGGCGAGAGACCCAGTACTTC	CSAKGGRETQYF
TRBD2	-	TRBV27	TRBJ2-7	TGTGCCAGCAGTATCGGGACTAGCCCAACCCCCTACGAGCAGTACTTC	CASSIGTSPTPYEQYF
-	-	TRBV10-2	TRBJ2-7	TGCGCCAGCAGCTTGGGACAAAACTACGAGCAGTACTTC	CASSLGQNYEQYF
TRBD2	-	TRBV7-2	TRBJ2-1	TGTGCCAGCAGCCTCAGACTAGCGGGAGTCAATGAGCAGTTCTTC	CASSLRLAGVNEQFF
-	-	TRBV5-4	TRBJ2-7	TGTGCCAGCAGCCCGACCGGGACCAATACCTACGAGCAGTACTTC	CASSPTGTNTYEQYF
TRBD2	-	TRBV27	TRBJ2-7	TGTGCCAGCAGCCCAGGACTAGCGGACTACGAGCAGTACTTC	CASSPGLADYEQYF
-	-	TRBV27	TRBJ1-3	TGTGCCAGCAGCCCAGGGAGTCTCGGTGGAAACACCATATATTTT	CASSPGSLGGNTIYF
TRBD2	-	TRBV27	TRBJ2-5	TGTGCCAGCAGTTGGGGACTAGGCTTGATGGAGACCCAGTACTTC	CASSWGLGLMETQYF
-	-	TRBV28	TRBJ1-2	TGTGCCAGCAGTTTTGGTAGGGGGGACGTTGGCTACACCTTC	CASSFGRGDVGYTF
-	-	TRBV15	TRBJ2-1	TGTGCCACCAGCAGATCGGGCGGGGCCAGCTCCTACAATGAGCAGTTCTTC	CATSRSGGASSYNEQFF
TRBD1	-	TRBV18	TRBJ2-2	TGTGCCAGCCAGCGACGAACACAGGGGTCCGGGGAGCTGTTTTTT	CASQRRTQGSGELFF
-	few	TRBV27	TRBJ2-7	TGTGCCAGCAGTCCTCTATTGGGCGACGGGAGAAGGTACGAGCAGTACTTC	CASSPLLGDGRRYEQYF
-	-	TRBV7-2	TRBJ2-3	TGTGCCACCGTAACAGGTAAGTTTTGGTCAAACTATAGCACAGATACGCAGTATTTT	CATVTGKFWSNYSTDTQYF